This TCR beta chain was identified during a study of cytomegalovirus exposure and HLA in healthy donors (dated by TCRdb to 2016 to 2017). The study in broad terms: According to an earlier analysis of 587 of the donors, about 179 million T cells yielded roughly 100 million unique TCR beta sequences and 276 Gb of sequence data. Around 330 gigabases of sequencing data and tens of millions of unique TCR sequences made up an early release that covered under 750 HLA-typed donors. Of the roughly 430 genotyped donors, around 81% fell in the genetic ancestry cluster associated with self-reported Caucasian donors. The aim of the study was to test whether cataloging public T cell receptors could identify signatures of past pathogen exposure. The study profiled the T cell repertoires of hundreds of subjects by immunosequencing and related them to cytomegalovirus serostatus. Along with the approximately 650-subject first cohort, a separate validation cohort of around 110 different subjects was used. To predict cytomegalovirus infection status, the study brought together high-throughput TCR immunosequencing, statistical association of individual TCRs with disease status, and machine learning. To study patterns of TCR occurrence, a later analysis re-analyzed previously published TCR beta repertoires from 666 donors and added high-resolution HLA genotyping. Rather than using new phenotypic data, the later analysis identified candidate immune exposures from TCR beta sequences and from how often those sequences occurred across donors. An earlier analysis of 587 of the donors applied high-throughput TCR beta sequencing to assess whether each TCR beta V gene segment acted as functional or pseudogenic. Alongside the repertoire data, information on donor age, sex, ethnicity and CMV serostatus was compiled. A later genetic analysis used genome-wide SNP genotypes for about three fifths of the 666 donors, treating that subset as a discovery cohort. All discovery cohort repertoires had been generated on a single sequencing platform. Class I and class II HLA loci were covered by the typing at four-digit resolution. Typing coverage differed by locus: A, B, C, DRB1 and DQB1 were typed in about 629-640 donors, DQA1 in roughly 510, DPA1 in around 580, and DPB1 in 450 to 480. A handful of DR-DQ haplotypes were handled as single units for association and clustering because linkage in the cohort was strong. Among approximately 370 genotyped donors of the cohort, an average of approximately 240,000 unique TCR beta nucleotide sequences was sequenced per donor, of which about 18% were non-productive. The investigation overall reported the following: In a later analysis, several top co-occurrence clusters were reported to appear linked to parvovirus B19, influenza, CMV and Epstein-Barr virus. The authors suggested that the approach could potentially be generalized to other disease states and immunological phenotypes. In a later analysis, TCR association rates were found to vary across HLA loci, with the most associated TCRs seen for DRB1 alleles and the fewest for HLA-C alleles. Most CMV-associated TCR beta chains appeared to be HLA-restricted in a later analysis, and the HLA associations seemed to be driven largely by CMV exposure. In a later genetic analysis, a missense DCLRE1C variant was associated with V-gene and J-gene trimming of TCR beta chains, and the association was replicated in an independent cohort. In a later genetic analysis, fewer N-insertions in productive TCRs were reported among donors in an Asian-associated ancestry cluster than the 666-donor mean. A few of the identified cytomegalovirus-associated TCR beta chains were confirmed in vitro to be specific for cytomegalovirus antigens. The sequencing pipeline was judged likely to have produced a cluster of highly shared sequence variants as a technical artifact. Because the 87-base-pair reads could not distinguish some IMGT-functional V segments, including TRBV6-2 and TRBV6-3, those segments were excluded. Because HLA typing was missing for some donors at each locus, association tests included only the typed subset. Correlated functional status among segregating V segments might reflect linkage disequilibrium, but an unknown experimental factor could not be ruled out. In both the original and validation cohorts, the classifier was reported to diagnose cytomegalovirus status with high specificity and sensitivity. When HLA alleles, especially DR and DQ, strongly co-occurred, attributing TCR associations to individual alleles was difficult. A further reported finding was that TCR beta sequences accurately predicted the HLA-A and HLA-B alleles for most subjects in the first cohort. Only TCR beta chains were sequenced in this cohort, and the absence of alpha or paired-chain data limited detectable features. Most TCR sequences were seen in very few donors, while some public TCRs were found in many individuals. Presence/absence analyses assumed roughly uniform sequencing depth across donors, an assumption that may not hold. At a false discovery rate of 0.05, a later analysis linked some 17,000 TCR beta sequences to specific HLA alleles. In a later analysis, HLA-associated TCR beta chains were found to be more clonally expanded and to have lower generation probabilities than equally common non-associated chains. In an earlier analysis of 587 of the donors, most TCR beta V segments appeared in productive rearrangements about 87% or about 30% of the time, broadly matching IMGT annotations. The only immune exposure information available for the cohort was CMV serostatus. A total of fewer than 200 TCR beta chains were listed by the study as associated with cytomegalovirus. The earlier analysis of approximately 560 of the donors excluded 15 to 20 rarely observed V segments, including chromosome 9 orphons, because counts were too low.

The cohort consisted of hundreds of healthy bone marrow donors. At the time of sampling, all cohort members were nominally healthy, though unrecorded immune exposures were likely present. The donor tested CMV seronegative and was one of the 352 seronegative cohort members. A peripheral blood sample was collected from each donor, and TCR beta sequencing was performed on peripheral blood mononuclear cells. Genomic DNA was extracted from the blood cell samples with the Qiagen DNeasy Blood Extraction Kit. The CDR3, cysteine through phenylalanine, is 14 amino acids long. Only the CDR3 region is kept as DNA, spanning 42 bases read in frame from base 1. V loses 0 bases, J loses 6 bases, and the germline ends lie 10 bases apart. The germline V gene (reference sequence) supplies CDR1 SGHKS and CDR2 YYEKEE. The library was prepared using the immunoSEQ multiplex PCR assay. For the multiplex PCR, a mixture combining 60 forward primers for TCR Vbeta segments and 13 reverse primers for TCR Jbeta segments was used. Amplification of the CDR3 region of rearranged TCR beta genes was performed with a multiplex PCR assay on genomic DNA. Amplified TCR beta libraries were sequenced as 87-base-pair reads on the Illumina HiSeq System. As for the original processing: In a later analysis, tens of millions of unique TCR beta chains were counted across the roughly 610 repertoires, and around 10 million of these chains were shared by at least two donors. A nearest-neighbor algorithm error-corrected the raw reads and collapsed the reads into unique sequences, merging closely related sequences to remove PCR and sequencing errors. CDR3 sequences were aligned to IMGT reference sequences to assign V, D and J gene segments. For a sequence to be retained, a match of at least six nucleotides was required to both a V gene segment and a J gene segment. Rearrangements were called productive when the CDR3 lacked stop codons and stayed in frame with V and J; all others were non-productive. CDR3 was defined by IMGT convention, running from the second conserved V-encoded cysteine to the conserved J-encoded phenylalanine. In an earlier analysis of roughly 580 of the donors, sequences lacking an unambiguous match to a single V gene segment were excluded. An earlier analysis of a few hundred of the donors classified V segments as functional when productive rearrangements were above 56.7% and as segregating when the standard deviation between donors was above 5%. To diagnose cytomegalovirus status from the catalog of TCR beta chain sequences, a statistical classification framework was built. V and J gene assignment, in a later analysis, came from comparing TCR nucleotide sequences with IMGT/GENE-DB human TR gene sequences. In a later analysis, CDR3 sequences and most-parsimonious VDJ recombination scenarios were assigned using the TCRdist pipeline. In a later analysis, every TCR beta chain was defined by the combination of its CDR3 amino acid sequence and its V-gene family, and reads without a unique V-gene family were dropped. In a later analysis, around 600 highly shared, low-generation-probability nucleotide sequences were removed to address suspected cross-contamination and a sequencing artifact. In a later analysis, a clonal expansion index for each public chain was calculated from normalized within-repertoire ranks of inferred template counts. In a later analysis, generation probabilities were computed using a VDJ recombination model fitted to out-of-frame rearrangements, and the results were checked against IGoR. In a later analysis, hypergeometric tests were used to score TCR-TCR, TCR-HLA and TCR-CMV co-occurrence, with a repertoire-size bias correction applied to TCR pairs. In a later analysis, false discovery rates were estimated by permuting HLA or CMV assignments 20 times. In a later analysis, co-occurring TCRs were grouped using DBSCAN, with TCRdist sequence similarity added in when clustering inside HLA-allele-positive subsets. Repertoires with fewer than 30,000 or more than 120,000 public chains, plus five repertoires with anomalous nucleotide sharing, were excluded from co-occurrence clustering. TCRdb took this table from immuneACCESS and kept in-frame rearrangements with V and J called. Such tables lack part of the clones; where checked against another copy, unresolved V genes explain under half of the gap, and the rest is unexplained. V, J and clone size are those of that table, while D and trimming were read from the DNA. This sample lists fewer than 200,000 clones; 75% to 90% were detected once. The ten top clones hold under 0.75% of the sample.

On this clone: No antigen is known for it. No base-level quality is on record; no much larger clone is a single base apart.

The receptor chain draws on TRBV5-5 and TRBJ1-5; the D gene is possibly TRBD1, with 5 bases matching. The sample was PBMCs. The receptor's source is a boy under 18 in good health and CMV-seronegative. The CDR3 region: CASSLGGRAQPQHF. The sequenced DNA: TGTGCCAGCAGCTTGGGTGGCAGGGCTCAGCCCCAGCATTTT.